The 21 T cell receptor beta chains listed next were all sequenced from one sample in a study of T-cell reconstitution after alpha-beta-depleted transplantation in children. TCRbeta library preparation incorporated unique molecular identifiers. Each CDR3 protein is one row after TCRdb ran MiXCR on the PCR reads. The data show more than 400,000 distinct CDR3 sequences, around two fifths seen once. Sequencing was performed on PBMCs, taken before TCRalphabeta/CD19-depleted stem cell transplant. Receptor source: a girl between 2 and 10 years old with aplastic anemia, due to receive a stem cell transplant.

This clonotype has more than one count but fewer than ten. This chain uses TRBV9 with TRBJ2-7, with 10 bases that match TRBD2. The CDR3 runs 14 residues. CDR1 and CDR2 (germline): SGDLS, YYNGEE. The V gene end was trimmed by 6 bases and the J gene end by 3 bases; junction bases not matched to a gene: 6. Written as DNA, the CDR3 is TGTGCCAGCAACCAAGCGGGAGGGAACTACGAGCAGTACTTC. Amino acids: CASNQAGGNYEQYF.

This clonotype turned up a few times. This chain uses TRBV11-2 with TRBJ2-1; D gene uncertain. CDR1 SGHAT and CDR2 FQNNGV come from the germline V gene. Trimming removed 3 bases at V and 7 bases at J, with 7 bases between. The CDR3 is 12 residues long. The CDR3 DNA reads TGTGCCAGCAGCTTGACGGTTAATGAGCAGTTCTTC. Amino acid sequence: CASSLTVNEQFF.

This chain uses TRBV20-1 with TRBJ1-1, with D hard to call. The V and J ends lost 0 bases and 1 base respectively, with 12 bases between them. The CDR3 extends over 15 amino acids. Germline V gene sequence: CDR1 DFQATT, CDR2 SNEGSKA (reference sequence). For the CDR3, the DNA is TGCAGTGCTAGAGACGTCGGTCAGACGAACACTGAAGCTTTCTTT. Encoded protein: CSARDVGQTNTEAFF.

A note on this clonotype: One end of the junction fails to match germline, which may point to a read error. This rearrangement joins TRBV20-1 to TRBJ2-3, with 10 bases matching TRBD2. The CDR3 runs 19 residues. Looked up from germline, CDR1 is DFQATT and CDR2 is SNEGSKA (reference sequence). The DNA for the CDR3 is TGCAGTCCTAGAGATAGGCTAGCGGGAGCATCATGGAACACAGATACGCAGTATTTT. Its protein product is CSPRDRLAGASWNTDTQYF.

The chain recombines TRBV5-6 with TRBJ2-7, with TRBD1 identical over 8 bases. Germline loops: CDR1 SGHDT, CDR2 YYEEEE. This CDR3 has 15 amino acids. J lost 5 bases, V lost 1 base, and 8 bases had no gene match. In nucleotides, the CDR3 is TGTGCCAGCAGCTTGTGGCCAGGGGGCAGGAACGAGCAGTACTTC. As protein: CASSLWPGGRNEQYF.

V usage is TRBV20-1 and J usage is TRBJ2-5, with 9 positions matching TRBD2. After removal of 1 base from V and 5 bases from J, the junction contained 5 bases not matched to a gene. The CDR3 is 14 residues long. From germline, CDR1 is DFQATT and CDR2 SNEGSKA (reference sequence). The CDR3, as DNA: TGCAGTGCTAGAGCTGGACTAGCGTCGGAGACCCAGTACTTC. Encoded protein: CSARAGLASETQYF.

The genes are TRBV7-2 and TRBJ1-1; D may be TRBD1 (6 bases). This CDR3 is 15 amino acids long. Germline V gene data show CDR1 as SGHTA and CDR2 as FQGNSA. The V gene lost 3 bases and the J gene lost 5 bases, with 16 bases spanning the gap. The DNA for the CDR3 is TGTGCCAGCAGCTTGGGGGGGCGACGACCTACTGAAGCTTTCTTT. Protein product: CASSLGGRRPTEAFF. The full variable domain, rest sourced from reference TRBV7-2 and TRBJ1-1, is GAGVSQSPSNKVTEKGKDVELRCDPISGHTALYWYRQSLGQGLEFLIYFQGNSAPDKSGLPSDRFSAERTGGSVSTLTIQRTQQEDSAVYLCASSLGGRRPTEAFFGQGTRLTVV.

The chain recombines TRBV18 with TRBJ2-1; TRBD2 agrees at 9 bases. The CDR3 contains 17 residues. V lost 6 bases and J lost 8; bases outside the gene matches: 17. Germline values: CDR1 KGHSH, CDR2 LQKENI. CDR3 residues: CASSVLQMREGGDEQFF. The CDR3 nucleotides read TGTGCCAGCTCTGTTCTCCAGATGCGGGAGGGCGGGGATGAGCAGTTCTTC.

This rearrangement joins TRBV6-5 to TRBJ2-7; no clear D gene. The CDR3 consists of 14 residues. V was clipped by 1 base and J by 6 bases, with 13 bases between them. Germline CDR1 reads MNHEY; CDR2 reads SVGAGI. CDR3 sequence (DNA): TGTGCCAGCAGTTACTATAGGGAATTCGGCGAGCAGTACTTC. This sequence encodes CASSYYREFGEQYF.

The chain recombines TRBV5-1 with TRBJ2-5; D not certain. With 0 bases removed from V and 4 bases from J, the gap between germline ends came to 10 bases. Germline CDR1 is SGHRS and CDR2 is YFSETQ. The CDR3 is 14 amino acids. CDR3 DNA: TGCGCCAGCAGCTTGGGCCGGTGGGGAGAGACCCAGTACTTC. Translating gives CASSLGRWGETQYF.

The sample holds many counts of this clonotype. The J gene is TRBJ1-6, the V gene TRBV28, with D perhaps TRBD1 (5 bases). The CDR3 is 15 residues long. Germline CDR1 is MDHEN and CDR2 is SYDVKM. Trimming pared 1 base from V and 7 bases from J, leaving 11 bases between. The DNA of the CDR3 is TGTGCCAGCAGTTTATATTCGGGGGGAAATTCACCCCTCCACTTT. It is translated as CASSLYSGGNSPLHF.

The CDR3 nucleotides are TGCAGCCCGAGGGCTAGCGGGGGTAAAGTCTCCTACAATGAGCAGTTCTTC. Translation: CSPRASGGKVSYNEQFF. The J gene is TRBJ2-1, the V gene TRBV29-1, with 10 bases aligning to TRBD2. The CDR3 loop spans 17 amino acids. V trimming: 8 bases; J trimming: 0 bases; junction bases outside the gene matches: 13. The germline V gene has CDR1 SQVTM and CDR2 ANQGSEA.

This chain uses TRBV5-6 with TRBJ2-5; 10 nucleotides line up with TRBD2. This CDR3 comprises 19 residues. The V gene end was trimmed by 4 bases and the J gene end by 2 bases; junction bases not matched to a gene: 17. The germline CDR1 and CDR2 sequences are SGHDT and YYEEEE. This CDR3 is CASSPPSLAGAPPQETQYF. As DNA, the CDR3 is TGTGCCAGCAGCCCCCCTTCTCTAGCGGGAGCGCCACCACAAGAGACCCAGTACTTC.

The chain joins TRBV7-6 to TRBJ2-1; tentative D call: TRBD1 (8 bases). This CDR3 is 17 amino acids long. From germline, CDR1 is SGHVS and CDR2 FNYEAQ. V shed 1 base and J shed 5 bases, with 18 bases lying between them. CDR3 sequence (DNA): TGTGCCAGCAGCTTAGTGCCCCACAGGGGGGGGGACAATGAGCAGTTCTTC. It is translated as CASSLVPHRGGDNEQFF.

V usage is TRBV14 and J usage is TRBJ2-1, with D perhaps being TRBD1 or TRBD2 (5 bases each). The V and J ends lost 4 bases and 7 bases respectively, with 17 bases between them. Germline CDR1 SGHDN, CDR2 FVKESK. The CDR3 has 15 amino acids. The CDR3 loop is CASSPRDPGENEQFF. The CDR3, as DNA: TGTGCCAGCAGCCCCCGGGACCCCGGGGAGAATGAGCAGTTCTTC.

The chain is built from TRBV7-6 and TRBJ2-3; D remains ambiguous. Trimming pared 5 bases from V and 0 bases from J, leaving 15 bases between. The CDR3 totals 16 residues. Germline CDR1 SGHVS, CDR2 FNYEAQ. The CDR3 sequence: CASSPSSTHSTDTQYF. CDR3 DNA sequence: TGTGCCAGCAGCCCGAGCTCGACTCATAGCACAGATACGCAGTATTTT.

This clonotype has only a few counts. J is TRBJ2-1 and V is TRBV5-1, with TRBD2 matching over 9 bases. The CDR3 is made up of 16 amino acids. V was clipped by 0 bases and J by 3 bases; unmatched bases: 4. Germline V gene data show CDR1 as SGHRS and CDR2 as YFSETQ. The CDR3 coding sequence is TGCGCCAGCAGCTTGGTGGGACTAGCACTCTACAATGAGCAGTTCTTC. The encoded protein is CASSLVGLALYNEQFF.

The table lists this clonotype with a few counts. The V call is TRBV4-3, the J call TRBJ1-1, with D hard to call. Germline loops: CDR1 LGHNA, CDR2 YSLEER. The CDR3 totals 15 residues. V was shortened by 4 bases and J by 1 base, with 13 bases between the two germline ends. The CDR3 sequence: CASSLQLRRNTEAFF. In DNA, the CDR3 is TGCGCCAGCAGCCTACAGCTGCGCAGGAACACTGAAGCTTTCTTT.

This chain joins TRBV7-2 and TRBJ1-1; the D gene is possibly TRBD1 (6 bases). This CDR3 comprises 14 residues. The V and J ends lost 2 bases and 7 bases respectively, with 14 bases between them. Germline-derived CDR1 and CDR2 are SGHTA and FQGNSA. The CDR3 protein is CASSLLGGEGEAFF. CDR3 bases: TGTGCCAGCAGCTTATTAGGGGGTGAGGGTGAAGCTTTCTTT.

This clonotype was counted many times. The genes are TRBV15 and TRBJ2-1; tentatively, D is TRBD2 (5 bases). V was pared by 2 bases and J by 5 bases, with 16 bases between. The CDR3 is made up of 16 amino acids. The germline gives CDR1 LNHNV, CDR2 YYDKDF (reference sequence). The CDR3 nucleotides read TGTGCCACCAGCAGAAGTGCTAAACCCGGGGACAATGAGCAGTTCTTC. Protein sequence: CATSRSAKPGDNEQFF.

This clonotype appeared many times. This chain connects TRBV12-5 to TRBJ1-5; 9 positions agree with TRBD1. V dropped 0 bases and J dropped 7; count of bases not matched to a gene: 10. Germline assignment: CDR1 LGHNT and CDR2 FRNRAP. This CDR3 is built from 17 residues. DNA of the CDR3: TGTGCTAGTGGTTTGGTACTCGACAGGGGGTATCACCAGCCCCAGCATTTT. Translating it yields CASGLVLDRGYHQPQHF.